This TCR beta chain was captured in a study of blood T cell repertoires in COVID-19. Germline CDR1 and CDR2: KGHSH and LQKENI. The length of the CDR3 is 14 residues. Trimming removed 0 bases from V and 6 bases from J, with 9 bases in between. Data came from immunoSEQ multiplex PCR; TCRdb stores just in-frame clones and leaves some out. The table has under 250,000 clones, over 70% seen once. What was sequenced was peripheral blood. This TCR was recovered from a man aged 35 to 55 with acute or convalescent COVID-19. The chain employs TRBV18 and TRBJ2-1, with a possible D match to TRBD2 (5 bases). As DNA, the CDR3 is TGTGCCAGCTCACCACCTGAGGGATTCAATGAGCAGTTCTTC. Translating gives CASSPPEGFNEQFF.